This T cell receptor (beta chain) came from a study of cytomegalovirus exposure and HLA in healthy donors. Overall study context: Per a later analysis, the roughly 670 first-cohort and 120 or so validation repertoires shared one platform. General study findings and limits: According to a later analysis, TCR clusters from the first cohort tended to co-occur in the 100 to 150 validation repertoires.

Method: immunoSEQ multiplex PCR; TCRdb's copy keeps in-frame clones and lacks some. The data hold around 150,000 clones, with 86% observed a single time. Points on this clone: Its specificity is unknown.

Losses at the gene ends were 7 bases for V and 15 bases for J; bases not matched to a gene: 11. CDR3 length equals 12 residues. Germline lookup yields CDR1 SGHTS and CDR2 YDEGEE. V gene TRBV5-8 combines with J gene TRBJ2-1; 9 bases match TRBD2. Material: PBMCs. This clonotype was sampled from a woman aged 30 to 39 in good health and CMV-seronegative. CDR3 bases: TGTGCCAGCTCCTGGACGGGGACTAGCTGGTTCTTC. It encodes CASSWTGTSWFF.